A single sample is the source of the 14 T cell receptor beta chains below, sequenced in a study of blood T cell repertoires in COVID-19 (dated by TCRdb to 2019 to 2021). Library method: the immunoSEQ multiplex PCR assay. TCRdb obtained this table from immuneACCESS and retained in-frame rearrangements with V and J assigned. These tables miss some clones; where compared with another copy, unresolved V genes account for less than half of the shortfall, and the remainder is unexplained. This sample gives around 190,000 clones in total; approximately 81% of them show up just once. The top ten clones comprise 4.9% of the sample. Material: peripheral blood. These receptor sequences come from a woman older than 75 with acute or convalescent COVID-19.

The chain recombines TRBV18 with TRBJ1-1, with D hard to call. V was clipped by 2 bases and J by 0 bases, with 13 bases between them. This CDR3 has 16 amino acids. Germline assignment: CDR1 KGHSH and CDR2 LQKENI. CDR3 nucleotide sequence: TGTGCCAGCTCACCATCGGGAGTTTCAATGAACACTGAAGCTTTCTTT. Protein: CASSPSGVSMNTEAFF. Combining the CDR3 with reference TRBV18 and TRBJ1-1 gives the whole variable domain NAGVMQNPRHLVRRRGQEARLRCSPMKGHSHVYWYRQLPEEGLKFMVYLQKENIIDESGMPKERFSAEFPKEGPSILRIQQVVRGDSAAYFCASSPSGVSMNTEAFFGQGTRLTVV.

The chain carries TRBV28 and TRBJ1-2; D gene ambiguous. Trimming shortened V by 4 bases and J by 4 bases, and 19 bases separated the two germline ends. Per the germline V gene, CDR1 is MDHEN and CDR2 is SYDVKM. There are 16 residues in the CDR3. DNA of the CDR3: TGTGCCAGCAGTTCAACCTCTTTTGGAGGACCCTATGGCTACACCTTC. Protein: CASSSTSFGGPYGYTF.

This sequence joins TRBV7-9 and TRBJ1-2, with a possible D match to TRBD1 (6 bases). The V and J ends lost 2 bases and 3 bases respectively, with 13 bases between them. The V gene's germline CDR1 is SEHNR and CDR2 FQNEAQ (reference sequence). There are 15 residues in the CDR3. In DNA, the CDR3 is TGTGCCAGCAGCTTAATCATTACAGGGTACTATGGCTACACCTTC. Residues: CASSLIITGYYGYTF. Full variable domain (missing parts from reference TRBV7-9 and TRBJ1-2): DTGVSQNPRHKITKRGQNVTFRCDPISEHNRLYWYRQTLGQGPEFLTYFQNEAQLEKSRLLSDRFSAERPKGSFSTLEIQRTEQGDSAMYLCASSLIITGYYGYTFGSGTRLTVV.

The chain recombines TRBV7-8 with TRBJ2-3, with D unclear. This CDR3 contains 12 residues. V was cut by 5 bases and J by 2 bases, with 5 bases left in between. The germline V gene has CDR1 SGHVS and CDR2 FQNEAQ. The CDR3 region is CASSLYTDTQYF. As DNA, the CDR3 is TGTGCCAGCAGCCTATACACAGATACGCAGTATTTT.

The V gene is TRBV18, the J gene TRBJ1-3, with 7 bases lining up with TRBD1. The CDR3 runs 13 residues. The V segment lost 11 bases and the J segment 3 bases; nucleotides outside the gene matches: 7. Germline V gene lookup returns CDR1 KGHSH and CDR2 LQKENI. This chain's CDR3 is CASQGGFGNTIYF. The CDR3 nucleotides are TGTGCCTCCCAAGGGGGCTTTGGAAACACCATATATTTT.

Here the CDR3 DNA reads TGTGCCATCAGTGACGTTGGACAGGGGAGCTATGGCTACACCTTC. This gives the protein CAISDVGQGSYGYTF. The rearrangement uses TRBV10-3 and TRBJ1-2; 9 bases agree with TRBD1. J gave up 4 bases and V 3 bases, and 6 bases lay outside the gene matches. The CDR3 contains 15 residues. CDR1 and CDR2 from the germline V gene are ENHRY and SYGVKD.

The CDR3 nucleotides are TGTGCCAGCAGCTTAACTACAGGGGACTATGGCTACACCTTC. It yields the protein CASSLTTGDYGYTF. The chain has TRBV7-2 and TRBJ1-2; 7 bases agree with TRBD1. The CDR3 contains 14 residues. The V gene's germline CDR1 is SGHTA and CDR2 FQGNSA. Trimming removed 2 bases from V and 3 bases from J; junction bases left unmatched: 3.

The J gene is TRBJ1-2, the V gene TRBV23-1, with no clear D. TRBV23-1 is identified as an open reading frame with a role that is uncertain. V was trimmed by 4 bases and J by 2 bases, leaving 20 bases between them. This CDR3 comprises 17 residues. CDR3 protein: CASSLPRRPAQNYGYTF. CDR3 in DNA: TGCGCCAGCAGTCTACCCCGGAGGCCAGCCCAAAACTATGGCTACACCTTC.

A few counts support this clone. The chain couples TRBV4-1 to TRBJ1-1; D is unclear. Germline CDR1 MGHRA, CDR2 YSYEKL. The CDR3 is 17 residues long. V was shortened by 0 bases and J by 0 bases, with 14 bases between the two germline ends. CDR3 loop: CASSQDFERFMNTEAFF. For the CDR3, the DNA is TGCGCCAGCAGCCAAGATTTTGAGCGGTTCATGAACACTGAAGCTTTCTTT.

The chain combines TRBV5-1 with TRBJ2-3; 10 positions match TRBD1. This CDR3 is 16 amino acids long. Germline CDR1 is SGHRS and CDR2 is YFSETQ. V dropped 5 bases and J dropped 4; count of bases not matched to a gene: 10. The CDR3, as DNA: TGCGCCAGCAGGATGGGGACAGGGGAGGGAGCAGATACGCAGTATTTT. The encoded protein is CASRMGTGEGADTQYF. Together with reference TRBV5-1 and TRBJ2-3, the CDR3 gives the full variable domain: KAGVTQTPRYLIKTRGQQVTLSCSPISGHRSVSWYQQTPGQGLQFLFEYFSETQRNKGNFPGRFSGRQFSNSRSEMNVSTLELGDSALYLCASRMGTGEGADTQYFGPGTRLTVL.

The chain links TRBV6-2 or TRBV6-3 to TRBJ1-1; 7 positions match TRBD1. J gave up 7 bases and V 4 bases, and 0 bases lay outside the gene matches. CDR3 length: 11 amino acids. The germline gives CDR1 MNHEY, CDR2 SVGEGT. DNA for the CDR3: TGTGCCAGCAGTTCAGGGGGTGAAGCTTTCTTT. This sequence encodes CASSSGGEAFF.

The rearrangement links TRBV4-2 to TRBJ1-1, with a weak D call TRBD1 (6 bases). V was cut by 0 bases and J by 7 bases, with 12 bases left in between. The CDR3 length is 14 residues. Looked up from germline, CDR1 is LGHNA and CDR2 is YNFKEQ. The CDR3: CASSQEVGALEAFF. For the CDR3, the DNA is TGTGCCAGCAGCCAAGAAGTGGGGGCACTTGAAGCTTTCTTT.

The chain recombines TRBV5-1 with TRBJ2-3; TRBD2 matches 9 bases. With V trimmed by 0 bases and J by 2 bases, 10 bases remained unmatched. The CDR3 is 18 residues long. The germline V gene has CDR1 SGHRS and CDR2 YFSETQ. The CDR3 loop reads CASSLALLAGGITDTQYF. CDR3 DNA: TGCGCCAGCAGCTTGGCCCTCCTGGCGGGAGGGATCACAGATACGCAGTATTTT.

This clone was seen a handful of times. This chain joins TRBV9 and TRBJ1-2; tentatively, D is TRBD1 (6 bases). V dropped 4 bases and J dropped 1 base, with 17 bases sitting between them. The CDR3 extends over 16 amino acids. Germline V CDR1 and CDR2: SGDLS, YYNGEE. The CDR3 DNA reads TGTGCCAGCAGCCCCTCGTTGGGCAGGGGTAACTATGGCTACACCTTC. Translated, it gives CASSPSLGRGNYGYTF.